The rows below give T cell receptor beta chains drawn from one sample of a study of blood T cell repertoires in COVID-19. Using immunoSEQ multiplex PCR, the repertoire was profiled, and TCRdb retains in-frame clones only, with some absent. The sample lists approximately 270,000 clones; about 80% were seen once. Sequences were obtained from peripheral blood. The receptors originated from a person aged 65 to 85 with COVID-19, enrolled during active disease. CDR3s include the opening cysteine and the closing phenylalanine or tryptophan. A D gene is named only where the DNA matches it firmly. Some rows mark clone size as missing; the rest say once, few, many or name a class of expanded clone.

clone size,V gene,J gene,D gene,CDR3 DNA,CDR3 protein
-,TRBV4-3,TRBJ2-1,-,TGCGCCGGCAGGGGGGCTAGCGGATCTGGTTCCTACAATGAGCAGTTCTTC,CAGRGASGSGSYNEQFF
-,TRBV11-2,TRBJ1-1,TRBD1,TGTGCCAGCAGCTTAGATCTTCTCGGACAGGGCAACACTGAAGCTTTCTTT,CASSLDLLGQGNTEAFF
-,TRBV30,TRBJ1-2,-,TGTGCCTGGAGGGGTGGAGGGGCAGCTAACTATGGCTACACCTTC,CAWRGGGAANYGYTF
-,TRBV5-1,TRBJ1-1,TRBD1,TGCGCCAGCAGCCGCTACGCGGACAGGGAAAGAACTGAAGCTTTCTTT,CASSRYADRERTEAFF
-,TRBV7-9,TRBJ2-5,-,TGTGCCAGCAGCCAAGCAGGGGAATTTCAAGAGACCCAGTACTTC,CASSQAGEFQETQYF
-,TRBV6-2/TRBV6-3,TRBJ2-7,TRBD2,TGTGCCAGCAGTCGGGGGGGCTACGAGCAGTACTTC,CASSRGGYEQYF
-,TRBV9,TRBJ1-3,-,TGTGCCAGCAGCTCGCACGAGCGAGCTTCGGGAAACACCATATATTTT,CASSSHERASGNTIYF
-,TRBV29-1,TRBJ2-3,TRBD2,TGCAGCGTGATTACGGGAGGGCGTAGCACAGATACGCAGTATTTT,CSVITGGRSTDTQYF
-,TRBV9,TRBJ2-1,TRBD1,TGTGCCAGCAGCGTAGCTGCGACAGGGGTCCACAATGAGCAGTTCTTC,CASSVAATGVHNEQFF
-,TRBV2,TRBJ2-5,TRBD1,TGTGCCAGCAGTGGAGGAGTGGGACAGGGATTTGGCGAGACCCAGTACTTC,CASSGGVGQGFGETQYF
-,TRBV4-3,TRBJ1-3,-,TGCGCCAGCAGCACAGGAGATGGGCCTGGAAACACCATATATTTT,CASSTGDGPGNTIYF
-,TRBV10-3,TRBJ1-5,-,TGTGCCATCAGTGACTCGGTAGTCATCAATCAGCCCCAGCATTTT,CAISDSVVINQPQHF
-,TRBV28,TRBJ1-2,-,TGTGCCAGCAGGTTGGGGACAAACTATGGCTACACCTTC,CASRLGTNYGYTF
-,TRBV6-2/TRBV6-3,TRBJ1-3,-,TGTGCCAGCAGTTACGCCTCTACAGGGCTCTCTGGAAACACCATATATTTT,CASSYASTGLSGNTIYF
-,TRBV5-6,TRBJ1-5,TRBD1,TGTGCCAGCAGCTTGGACAGGGGGCAGCCCCAGCATTTT,CASSLDRGQPQHF
-,TRBV3-1/TRBV3-2,TRBJ2-7,TRBD2,TGTGCCAGCAGCCAAGTTTCGGCTAGCGGGACCAAGTCTGGTGAGCAGTACTTC,CASSQVSASGTKSGEQYF
-,TRBV5-1,TRBJ2-4,-,TGCGCCAGCAGCTTGGACATAACGGCCAAAAACATTCAGTACTTC,CASSLDITAKNIQYF
-,TRBV18,TRBJ1-2,-,TGTGCCAGCTCACCAGGAGCCCCTACTTTGGTTGGCTACACCTTC,CASSPGAPTLVGYTF
-,TRBV6-4,TRBJ2-2,-,TGTGCCAGCAGGGGGGGAAGTACTATCGACGGGGAGCTGTTTTTT,CASRGGSTIDGELFF
-,TRBV7-2,TRBJ1-1,-,TGTGCCAGCAGCTTCGACAGGTCCCTCACTGAAGCTTTCTTT,CASSFDRSLTEAFF
-,TRBV15,TRBJ1-3,-,TGTGCCACCAGCAGAGGTCGACAACAAATACGCTCTGGAAACACCATATATTTT,CATSRGRQQIRSGNTIYF
-,TRBV6-4,TRBJ2-2,-,TGTGCCAGCAGGACCGGGAGCCTCACCGGGGAGCTGTTTTTT,CASRTGSLTGELFF
-,TRBV3-1/TRBV3-2,TRBJ2-3,-,TGTGCCAGCAGCCAAGAACCGCGCGGGGTGGCAGATACGCAGTATTTT,CASSQEPRGVADTQYF
-,TRBV5-4,TRBJ2-5,TRBD2,TGTGCCAGCAGCTTGGTGTCGGGGGGGCCCGGGGAGACCCAGTACTTC,CASSLVSGGPGETQYF
few,TRBV3-1/TRBV3-2,TRBJ2-2,TRBD2,TGTGCCAGCAGCCAAGGGACTAGAGACGGGGAGCTGTTTTTT,CASSQGTRDGELFF
-,TRBV7-9,TRBJ1-1,TRBD1,TGTGCCAGCAGCTTACGGCAGGGGGCGCGGAACACTGAAGCTTTCTTT,CASSLRQGARNTEAFF
-,TRBV6-2/TRBV6-3,TRBJ1-5,TRBD1,TGTGCCAGCAGTTCTACAGGGGCACGCAATCAGCCCCAGCATTTT,CASSSTGARNQPQHF
-,TRBV7-9,TRBJ1-1,-,TGTGCCAGCAGCTCGACAGTGTCTGAAGCTTTCTTT,CASSSTVSEAFF
-,TRBV12-5,TRBJ2-5,TRBD2,TGTGCTAGTGGTTTCGGGGGGACTAGCGGGAACCAAGAGACCCAGTACTTC,CASGFGGTSGNQETQYF
-,TRBV27,TRBJ2-1,-,TGTGCCAGCAGTCCCTCCGGGGTGGGGTGGAGGGATTACAATGAGCAGTTCTTC,CASSPSGVGWRDYNEQFF
-,TRBV5-4,TRBJ2-3,-,TGTGCCAGCAGCCCAGACAGGAGCACAGATACGCAGTATTTT,CASSPDRSTDTQYF
once,TRBV28,TRBJ1-1,TRBD1,TGTGCCAGCAACTTTGGGGACAGAAACACTGAAGCTTTCTTT,CASNFGDRNTEAFF
-,TRBV5-6,TRBJ2-5,TRBD2,TGTGCCAGCAGCACACTAGCGGGAGCGGGGGAGACCCAGTACTTC,CASSTLAGAGETQYF
-,TRBV9,TRBJ2-3,TRBD1,TGTGCCAGCAGCCTCACAGACAGGGGGGGCACAGATACGCAGTATTTT,CASSLTDRGGTDTQYF
-,TRBV6-5,TRBJ1-4,TRBD1,TGTGCCAGCAGTCAACTGGTACGGACAGGGATTTTGTTGTTTTTT,CASSQLVRTGILLFF
-,TRBV4-1,TRBJ1-5,-,TGCGCCAGCAGCTTTGGGCAGGCGAATAGCAATCAGCCCCAGCATTTT,CASSFGQANSNQPQHF
-,TRBV3-1/TRBV3-2,TRBJ2-1,TRBD1,TGTGCCAGCAGCCTTCAACGATCACCTTGGACAGGGAGCAATGAGCAGTTCTTC,CASSLQRSPWTGSNEQFF
-,TRBV5-1,TRBJ1-2,TRBD1,TGCGCCAGCAGCTTGGGCCCGGGACAGGGGACGTCCTCGTATGGCTACACCTTC,CASSLGPGQGTSSYGYTF
-,TRBV5-1,TRBJ1-3,-,TGCGCCAGCAGCGCCCATGGGGGGGACTCTGGAAACACCATATATTTT,CASSAHGGDSGNTIYF
-,TRBV28,TRBJ2-2,TRBD2,TGTGCCAGCAGTACCATGCTTAGCGGGAGGGTGGGGACCGGGGAGCTGTTTTTT,CASSTMLSGRVGTGELFF
-,TRBV3-1/TRBV3-2,TRBJ2-7,-,TGTGCCAGCAGCCAAGAAGGAAGGGTCAGCGGGTGGACTTACGAGCAGTACTTC,CASSQEGRVSGWTYEQYF